This is a list of T cell receptor beta chains from one sample in a study of sequential checkpoint blockade in melanoma. Clones were read by immunoSEQ multiplex PCR, and TCRdb kept only the in-frame ones, dropping some. The sample records approximately 8,400 clones, approximately 67% being singletons. Sequenced here: CD8+ T cells sorted from blood (inferred from file names), sampled from a patient given nivolumab and ipilimumab in sequence. Receptors originate from a human patient with melanoma. Some clones in this sample may be carry-over from other donors' samples. CDR3s leave out the opening cysteine and the closing phenylalanine or tryptophan. Size values are once, few and many counts, or a class for expanded clones, and some rows have none.

j_call clone_size v_call cdr3_aa
TRBJ1-1 few TRBV5-4 ASSHSEGTEAF
TRBJ1-2 NA TRBV9 ASSHGVRAPGGRVSGYT
TRBJ2-7 NA TRBV11-2 ASIYRGVPYEQY
TRBJ1-3 few TRBV29-1 SVLGTESSGNTIY
TRBJ1-1 few TRBV28 ASSLLLGEYTEAF
TRBJ2-6 NA TRBV5-5 ASSLGLNVLT
TRBJ2-7 NA TRBV11-1 ASSRSTGIEQY
TRBJ2-7 NA TRBV6-5 ASSLNRVLEY
TRBJ2-7 NA TRBV4-1 ASSQGGQGTHEQY
TRBJ1-1 few TRBV7-9 ASSRGGTEAF
TRBJ2-7 few TRBV27 ASSRGGIFNEQY
TRBJ1-2 NA TRBV28 ASSSTSRGQGVEGYT
TRBJ2-1 few TRBV4-3 ASSQGTGLGQF
TRBJ1-2 NA TRBV27 ASSMDRGLGGYT
TRBJ1-6 NA TRBV6-1 ASSATGQPSSYNSPLH
TRBJ1-4 NA TRBV7-9 ASSPTGFLDEKLF
TRBJ1-4 NA TRBV5-1 ASSPGRIKRVEEKLF
TRBJ1-5 NA TRBV27 ASSLSGGSNQPQH
TRBJ1-2 once TRBV12-2 ASRSRDREKDYGYT
TRBJ1-1 NA TRBV4-2 ASSQAFRGTPEAF
TRBJ1-1 NA TRBV6-6 ASSYAGPPRDTEAF
TRBJ2-7 NA TRBV28 ASSLWTTNHFRLYEQY
TRBJ1-2 few TRBV11-2 ASSPPSGGYT
TRBJ2-7 few TRBV7-2 ASSSRDREIPYEQY
TRBJ1-1 NA TRBV9 ASSPPGTGRNTEAF
TRBJ1-1 once TRBV6-5 ASSLGQSPNTEAF
TRBJ2-3 NA TRBV27 ASSGGTAPDTQY
TRBJ1-1 NA TRBV7-9 ASSPGIPEAF
NA NA TRBV2 ASSPRTGTYEQY
TRBJ1-3 NA TRBV7-9 ASSPSESSGNTIY
TRBJ1-5 NA TRBV4-1 ASSAGTGGSQPQH
TRBJ1-2 NA TRBV9 ASSPGQGRPPNYGYT
TRBJ1-1 NA TRBV30 AWSVQGNTEAF
TRBJ1-3 NA TRBV9 ASSSQGGYGNTIY
TRBJ1-5 few TRBV19 ASREHGTERFQPQH
TRBJ1-2 NA TRBV19 ASSIPGIYGYT
TRBJ1-4 NA TRBV2 ASLTGGADNEKLF
TRBJ1-2 NA TRBV14 ASSHGPPGDYGYT
TRBJ2-7 NA TRBV9 ASSVGDSDYEQY
TRBJ1-1 once TRBV18 ASSLGTVNTEAF
TRBJ1-5 NA TRBV7-9 ASSFAGNQPQH
TRBJ1-3 few TRBV30 AWRDRQGNSGNTIY
NA once TRBV13 ASSPSPGSYEQY
TRBJ2-7 NA TRBV5-6 ASSFRVGPSYEQY
TRBJ1-1 NA TRBV29-1 SVETGEVTEAF
NA NA TRBV13 ASSPGGSEQY
TRBJ2-7 few TRBV13 ASSLGRASNEQY
TRBJ1-3 NA TRBV4-2 ASSQVGRSGIGNTIY
NA NA TRBV29-1 SVDTGAYEQY
TRBJ1-1 NA TRBV27 ASSLGSTGGTEAF
TRBJ1-6 few TRBV27 ASSPGTGPPLH